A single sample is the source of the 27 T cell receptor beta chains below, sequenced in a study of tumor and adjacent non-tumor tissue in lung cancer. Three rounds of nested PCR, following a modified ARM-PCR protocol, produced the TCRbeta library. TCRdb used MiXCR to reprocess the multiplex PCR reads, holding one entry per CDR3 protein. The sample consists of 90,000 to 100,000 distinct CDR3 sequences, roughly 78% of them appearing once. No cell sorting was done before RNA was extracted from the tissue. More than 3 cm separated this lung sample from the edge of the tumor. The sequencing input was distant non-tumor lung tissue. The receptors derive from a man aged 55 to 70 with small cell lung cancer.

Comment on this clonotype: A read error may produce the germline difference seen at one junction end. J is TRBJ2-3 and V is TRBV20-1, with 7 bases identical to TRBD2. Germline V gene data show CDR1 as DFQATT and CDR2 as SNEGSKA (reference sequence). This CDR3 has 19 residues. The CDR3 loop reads CSVLWSTGSAGVGTDRQYF. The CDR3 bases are TGCAGTGTCCTTTGGTCCACCGGTTCGGCGGGAGTAGGCACAGATAGGCAGTATTTT.

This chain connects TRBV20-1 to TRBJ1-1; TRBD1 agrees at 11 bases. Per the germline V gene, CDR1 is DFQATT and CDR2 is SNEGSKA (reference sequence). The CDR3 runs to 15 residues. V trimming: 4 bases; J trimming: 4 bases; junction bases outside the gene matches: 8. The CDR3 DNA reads TGCAGTGCTACCGGGACAGGGGGTCGGTCCACTGAAGCTTTCTTT. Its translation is CSATGTGGRSTEAFF.

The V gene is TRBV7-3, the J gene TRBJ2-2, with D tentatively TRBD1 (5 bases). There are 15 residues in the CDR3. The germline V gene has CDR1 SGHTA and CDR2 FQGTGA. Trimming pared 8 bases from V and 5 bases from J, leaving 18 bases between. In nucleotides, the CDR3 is TGTGCCAGCGGCACCCCAGACAGCCCTACCGGGGAGCTGTTTTTT. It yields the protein CASGTPDSPTGELFF.

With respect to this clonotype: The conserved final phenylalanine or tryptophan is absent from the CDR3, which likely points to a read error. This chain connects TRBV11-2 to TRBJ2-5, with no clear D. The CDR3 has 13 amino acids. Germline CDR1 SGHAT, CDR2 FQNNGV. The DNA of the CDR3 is TGTACCAGTAGCCTGGGCTGGCAAGAGACCCAGTACGTC. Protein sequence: CTSSLGWQETQYV.

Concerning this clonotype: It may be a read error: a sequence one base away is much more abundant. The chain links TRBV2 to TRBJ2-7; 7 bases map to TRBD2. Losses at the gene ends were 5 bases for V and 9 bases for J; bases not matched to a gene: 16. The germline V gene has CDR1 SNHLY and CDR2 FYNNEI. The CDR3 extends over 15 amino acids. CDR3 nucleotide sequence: TGTGCCAGCAGTCATGGGGGACTACGGAGCTATGTGCAGTACTTC. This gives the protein CASSHGGLRSYVQYF.

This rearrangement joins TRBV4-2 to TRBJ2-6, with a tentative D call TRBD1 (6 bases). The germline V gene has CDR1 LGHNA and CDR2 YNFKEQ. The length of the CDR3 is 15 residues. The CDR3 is CVRSRDNSGANVLTF. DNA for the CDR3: TGTGTCAGGAGCCGGGACAACTCTGGGGCCAACGTCCTGACTTTC.

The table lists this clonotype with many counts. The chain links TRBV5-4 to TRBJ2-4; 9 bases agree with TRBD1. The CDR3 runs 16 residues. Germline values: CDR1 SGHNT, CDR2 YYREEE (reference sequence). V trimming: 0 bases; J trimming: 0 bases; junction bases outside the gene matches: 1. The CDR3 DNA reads TGTGCCAGCAGCTTGGGGGACAGGGTAGCCAAAAACATTCAGTACTTC. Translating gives CASSLGDRVAKNIQYF. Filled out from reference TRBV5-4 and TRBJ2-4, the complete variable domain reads ETGVTQSPTHLIKTRGQQVTLRCSSQSGHNTVSWYQQALGQGPQFIFQYYREEENGRGNFPPRFSGLQFPNYSSELNVNALELDDSALYLCASSLGDRVAKNIQYFGAGTRLSVL.

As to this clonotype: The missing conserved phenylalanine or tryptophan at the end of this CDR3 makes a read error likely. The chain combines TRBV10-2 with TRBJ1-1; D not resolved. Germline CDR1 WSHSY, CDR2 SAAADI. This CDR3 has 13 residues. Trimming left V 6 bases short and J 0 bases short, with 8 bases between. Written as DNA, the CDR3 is TGCGCCAGCAGCCCAGGCATGAACACTGAAGCTTTCTCT. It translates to CASSPGMNTEAFS.

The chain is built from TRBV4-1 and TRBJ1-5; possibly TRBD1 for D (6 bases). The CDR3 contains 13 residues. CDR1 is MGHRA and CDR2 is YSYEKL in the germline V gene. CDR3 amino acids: CTNSQGMSRPQHF. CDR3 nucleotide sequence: TGCACCAACAGCCAGGGGATGTCTCGGCCCCAGCATTTT.

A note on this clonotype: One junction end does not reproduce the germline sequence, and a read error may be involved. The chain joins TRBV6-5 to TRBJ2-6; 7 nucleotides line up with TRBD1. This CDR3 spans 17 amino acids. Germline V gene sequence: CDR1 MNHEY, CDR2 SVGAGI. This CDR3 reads CTSSLDRDHFGANVLTF. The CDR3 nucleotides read TGTACCAGCAGCCTCGACAGGGACCACTTTGGGGCCAACGTCCTGACTTTC.

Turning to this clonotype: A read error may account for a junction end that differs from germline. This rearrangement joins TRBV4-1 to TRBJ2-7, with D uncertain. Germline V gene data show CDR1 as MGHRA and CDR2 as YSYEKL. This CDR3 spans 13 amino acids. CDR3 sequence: CASSFDGLYEQYF. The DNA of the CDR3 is TGCGCCAGCAGTTTCGACGGGCTCTACGAGCAGTATTTC.

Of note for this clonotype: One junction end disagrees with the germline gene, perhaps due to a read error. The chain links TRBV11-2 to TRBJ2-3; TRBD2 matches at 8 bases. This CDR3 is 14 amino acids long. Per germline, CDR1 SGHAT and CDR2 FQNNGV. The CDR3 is CARSKSGGIDMQYF. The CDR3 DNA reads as TGTGCCAGAAGCAAAAGCGGGGGCATAGATATGCAGTATTTT.

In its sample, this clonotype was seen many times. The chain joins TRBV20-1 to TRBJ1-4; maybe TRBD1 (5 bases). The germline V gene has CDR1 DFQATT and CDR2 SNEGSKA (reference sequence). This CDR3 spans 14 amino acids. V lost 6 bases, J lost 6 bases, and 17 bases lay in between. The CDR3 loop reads CSAILGGGYEKLFF. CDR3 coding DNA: TGCAGTGCCATCCTTGGCGGGGGTTATGAAAAACTGTTTTTT.

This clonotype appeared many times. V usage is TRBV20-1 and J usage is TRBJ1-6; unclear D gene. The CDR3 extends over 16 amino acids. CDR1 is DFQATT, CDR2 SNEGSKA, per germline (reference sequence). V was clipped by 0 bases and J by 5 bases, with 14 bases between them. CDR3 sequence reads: CSARDYRLAHNSPLHF. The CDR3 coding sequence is TGCAGTGCTAGAGATTACCGCCTCGCCCATAATTCACCCCTCCACTTT.

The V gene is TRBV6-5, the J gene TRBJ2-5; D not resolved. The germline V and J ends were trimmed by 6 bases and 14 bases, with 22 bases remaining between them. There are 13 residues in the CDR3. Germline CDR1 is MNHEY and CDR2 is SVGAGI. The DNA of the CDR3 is TGTGCCAGCAGACCCGGTGGAAAAGAGATCCATTACTTC. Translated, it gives CASRPGGKEIHYF.

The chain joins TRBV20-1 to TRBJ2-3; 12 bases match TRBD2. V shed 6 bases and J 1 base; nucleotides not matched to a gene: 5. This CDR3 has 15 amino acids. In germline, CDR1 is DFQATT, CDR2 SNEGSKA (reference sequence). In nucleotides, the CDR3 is TGCAGTGCGAAAGCTAGCGGGAGGGGCACAGATACGCAGTATTTT. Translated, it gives CSAKASGRGTDTQYF.

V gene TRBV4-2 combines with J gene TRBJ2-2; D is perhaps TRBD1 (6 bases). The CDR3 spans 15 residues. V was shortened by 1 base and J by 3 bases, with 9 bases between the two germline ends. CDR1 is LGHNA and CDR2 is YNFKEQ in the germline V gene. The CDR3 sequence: CASSQGTEDTGELFF. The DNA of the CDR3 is TGTGCCAGCAGCCAAGGGACAGAGGACACCGGGGAGCTGTTTTTT.

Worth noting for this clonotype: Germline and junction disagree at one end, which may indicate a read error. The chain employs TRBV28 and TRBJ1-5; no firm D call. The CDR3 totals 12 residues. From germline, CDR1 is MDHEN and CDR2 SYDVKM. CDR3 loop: CVSSLFDQPQHF. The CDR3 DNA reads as TGTGTCAGCAGTTTATTTGATCAGCCCCAGCATTTT.

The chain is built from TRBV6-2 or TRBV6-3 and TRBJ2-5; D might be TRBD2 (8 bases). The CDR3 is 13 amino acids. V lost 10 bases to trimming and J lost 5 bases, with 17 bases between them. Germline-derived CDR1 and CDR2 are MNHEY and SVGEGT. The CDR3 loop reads CANRGSGTETQYF. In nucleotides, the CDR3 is TGTGCCAACAGGGGTAGCGGGACGGAGACCCAGTACTTC.

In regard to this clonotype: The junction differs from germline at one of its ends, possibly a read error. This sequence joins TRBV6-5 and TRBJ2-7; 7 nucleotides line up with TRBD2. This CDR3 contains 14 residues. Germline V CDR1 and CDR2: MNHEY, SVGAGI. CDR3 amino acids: CASSYLTSPYERCF. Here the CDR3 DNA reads TGTGCCAGCAGTTATTTGACTAGCCCCTACGAGCGGTGCTTC.

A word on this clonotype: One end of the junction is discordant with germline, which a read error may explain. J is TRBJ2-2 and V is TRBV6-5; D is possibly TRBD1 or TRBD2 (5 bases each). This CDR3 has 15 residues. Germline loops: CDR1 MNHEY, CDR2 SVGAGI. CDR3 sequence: CASSYSNPGTGERFF. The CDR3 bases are TGTGCCAGTAGTTACTCGAATCCGGGGACCGGGGAGCGGTTTTTT.

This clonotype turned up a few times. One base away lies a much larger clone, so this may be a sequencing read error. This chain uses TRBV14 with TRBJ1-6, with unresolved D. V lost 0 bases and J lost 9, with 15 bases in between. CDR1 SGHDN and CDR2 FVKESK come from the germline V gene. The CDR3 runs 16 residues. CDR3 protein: CASSQERIPMCSPLHF. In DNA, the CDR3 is TGTGCCAGCAGCCAAGAAAGGATCCCTATGTGTTCACCCCTCCACTTT.

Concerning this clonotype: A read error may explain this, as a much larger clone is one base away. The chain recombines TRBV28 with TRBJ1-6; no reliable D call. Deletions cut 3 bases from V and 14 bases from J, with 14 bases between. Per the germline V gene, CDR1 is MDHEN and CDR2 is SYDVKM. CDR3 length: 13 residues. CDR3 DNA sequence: TGTGCCAGCAGTTTGTTCCAAAAGGGTACCCTCCACTTT. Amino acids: CASSLFQKGTLHF.

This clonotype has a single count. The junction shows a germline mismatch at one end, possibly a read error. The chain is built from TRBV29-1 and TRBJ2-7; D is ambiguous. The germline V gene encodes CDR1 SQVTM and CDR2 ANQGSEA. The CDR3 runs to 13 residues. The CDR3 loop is CSVVLAVTYDQYF. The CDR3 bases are TGCAGCGTTGTTCTGGCTGTTACATACGATCAGTACTTC.

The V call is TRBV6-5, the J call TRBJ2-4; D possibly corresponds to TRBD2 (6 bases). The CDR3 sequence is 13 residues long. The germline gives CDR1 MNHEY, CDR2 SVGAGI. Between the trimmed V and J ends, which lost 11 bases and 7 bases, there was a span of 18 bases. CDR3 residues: CAGIEWEDNIQYF. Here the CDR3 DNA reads TGTGCCGGCATCGAATGGGAGGATAACATTCAGTACTTC.

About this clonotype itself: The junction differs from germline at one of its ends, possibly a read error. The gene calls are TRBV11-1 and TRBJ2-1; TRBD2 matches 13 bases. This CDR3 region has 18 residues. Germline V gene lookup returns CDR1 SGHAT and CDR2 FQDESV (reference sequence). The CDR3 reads CVSSSDSRTSGSGNEQFF. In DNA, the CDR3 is TGTGTCAGCAGCTCAGATTCGAGGACTAGCGGGAGTGGCAATGAGCAGTTCTTC.

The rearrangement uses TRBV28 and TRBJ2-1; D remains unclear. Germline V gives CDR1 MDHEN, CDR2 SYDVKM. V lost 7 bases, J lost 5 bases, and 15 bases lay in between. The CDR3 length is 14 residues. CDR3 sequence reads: CASIRTATHNEQFF. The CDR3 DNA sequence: TGTGCCAGCATCCGAACGGCGACCCACAATGAGCAGTTCTTC.